This passage covers 20 T cell receptor beta chains from one sample sequenced in a study of T cells in localized non-small cell lung cancer. Here immunoSEQ multiplex PCR was the method, and the copy in TCRdb shows in-frame clones only, minus some. The sample carries just over 70,000 clones, 80% to 90% recorded once. The sample was peripheral blood, taken before any cancer treatment. These receptors all come from a male donor aged 60 or over with stage III squamous cell lung carcinoma.

With respect to this clone: The sample holds other DNA sequences that translate to the same CDR3. The chain is built from TRBV25-1 and TRBJ1-1, with 7 positions matching TRBD1. This CDR3 region has 14 residues. J was trimmed by 0 bases and V by 6 bases; bases with no gene match: 4. In germline, CDR1 is MGHDK, CDR2 SYGVNS. CDR3 protein: CASRQTGMNTEAFF. The CDR3 bases are TGTGCCAGCAGACAGACAGGGATGAACACTGAAGCTTTCTTT. The entire variable domain, with the rest obtained from reference TRBV25-1 and TRBJ1-1, is as follows: EADIYQTPRYLVIGTGKKITLECSQTMGHDKMYWYQQDPGMELHLIHYSYGVNSTEKGDLSSESTVSRIRTEHFPLTLESARPSHTSQYLCASRQTGMNTEAFFGQGTRLTVV.

The chain joins TRBV11-2 to TRBJ2-3, with D hard to call. Trimming took off 5 bases at V and 1 base at J, with 4 bases between the two ends. The germline V gene encodes CDR1 SGHAT and CDR2 FQNNGV. The CDR3 has 12 amino acids. The DNA of the CDR3 is TGTGCCAGCAGCCCCGGCACAGATACGCAGTATTTT. Translating gives CASSPGTDTQYF.

CDR3 bases: TGTGCCAGCAGCCCCCGGGACGGATACACCGGGGAGCTGTTTTTT. Protein sequence: CASSPRDGYTGELFF. J is TRBJ2-2 and V is TRBV9, with D perhaps matching TRBD1 or TRBD2 (5 bases each). V was clipped by 4 bases and J by 3 bases, with 13 bases between them. Germline CDR1 and CDR2: SGDLS and YYNGEE. The CDR3 spans 15 residues.

This clone occurred once. The V and J genes are TRBV30 and TRBJ2-7; 10 bases fit TRBD1. The CDR3 consists of 12 residues. Trimming removed 5 bases from V and 4 bases from J; junction bases left unmatched: 2. Germline lookup yields CDR1 GTSNPN and CDR2 SVGIG (reference sequence). The CDR3 loop is CAWDRGQYEQYF. Written as DNA, the CDR3 is TGTGCCTGGGACAGGGGGCAATACGAGCAGTACTTC.

V and J are TRBV15 and TRBJ1-5; D remains unclear. CDR1 is LNHNV and CDR2 is YYDKDF in the germline V gene (reference sequence). Trimming removed 0 bases from V and 2 bases from J, with 8 bases in between. This CDR3 is built from 15 residues. In DNA form, the CDR3 reads TGTGCCACCAGCAGAGAAGGGTGGGGCAATCAGCCCCAGCATTTT. Its translation is CATSREGWGNQPQHF. Drawing the rest from reference TRBV15 and TRBJ1-5, the complete variable domain is DAMVIQNPRYQVTQFGKPVTLSCSQTLNHNVMYWYQQKSSQAPKLLFHYYDKDFNNEADTPDNFQSRRPNTSFCFLDIRSPGLGDTAMYLCATSREGWGNQPQHFGDGTRLSIL.

The chain employs TRBV5-3 and TRBJ1-3; unclear D gene. TRBV5-3 is flagged as an ORF with uncertain function. This CDR3 is built from 11 residues. The CDR3 DNA is TGTGCTCCGGCGGGTGGAAACACCATATATTTT. Translating it yields CAPAGGNTIYF.

The rearrangement links TRBV15 to TRBJ1-1, with a weak D call TRBD1 (6 bases). The germline gives CDR1 LNHNV, CDR2 YYDKDF (reference sequence). This CDR3 region has 15 residues. V was shortened by 3 bases and J by 2 bases, with 13 bases between the two germline ends. In DNA, the CDR3 is TGTGCCACCAGCAGGAGGGGGATGGGCAACACTGAAGCTTTCTTT. Protein product: CATSRRGMGNTEAFF.

This chain uses TRBV19 with TRBJ2-7; no clear D. Germline V gene sequence: CDR1 LNHDA, CDR2 SQIVND (reference sequence). This CDR3 is 11 amino acids long. Trimming took off 5 bases at V and 5 bases at J, with 7 bases between the two ends. CDR3 bases: TGTGCCAGTAGTTCCTTTGACGAGCAGTACTTC. Its protein product is CASSSFDEQYF. Combining the CDR3 with reference TRBV19 and TRBJ2-7 gives the whole variable domain DGGITQSPKYLFRKEGQNVTLSCEQNLNHDAMYWYRQDPGQGLRLIYYSQIVNDFQKGDIAEGYSVSREKKESFPLTVTSAQKNPTAFYLCASSSFDEQYFGPGTRLTVT.

In this sample, this clone turned up a few times. The CDR3 is CATRSSYNSPLHF. The CDR3 nucleotides read TGTGCCACCCGGAGCTCCTATAATTCACCCCTCCACTTT. This chain links TRBV27 with TRBJ1-6; D uncertain. Trimming took 10 bases from V and 0 from J, leaving 7 bases between them. The germline gives CDR1 MNHEY, CDR2 SMNVEV (reference sequence). This CDR3 region has 13 residues.

This clone was observed once. The CDR3 sequence is CASRPEGRRGTDTQYF. The CDR3 DNA sequence: TGTGCCAGCAGACCCGAGGGGCGCAGGGGCACAGATACGCAGTATTTT. The V gene is TRBV7-9, the J gene TRBJ2-3; D may match TRBD1 or TRBD2 (5 bases each). The CDR3 covers 16 residues. V was pared by 6 bases and J by 1 base, with 17 bases between. The germline gives CDR1 SEHNR, CDR2 FQNEAQ (reference sequence).

The chain combines TRBV7-2 with TRBJ1-1, with TRBD1 matching over 8 bases. CDR1 and CDR2 (germline): SGHTA, FQGNSA. J was trimmed by 4 bases and V by 5 bases; bases with no gene match: 3. The CDR3 extends over 13 amino acids. CDR3 coding DNA: TGTGCCAGCAGCATCGACAGGGGCACTGAAGCTTTCTTT. This gives the protein CASSIDRGTEAFF.

The V call is TRBV29-1, the J call TRBJ2-5, with D unclear. The V end lost 1 base, the J end lost 4 bases, and 10 bases lay between the germline ends. The CDR3 totals 13 residues. Germline lookup yields CDR1 SQVTM and CDR2 ANQGSEA. The CDR3 sequence is CSVEGAAIETQYF. The CDR3 DNA is TGCAGCGTTGAAGGGGCGGCCATAGAGACCCAGTACTTC.

DNA of the CDR3: TGTGCCAGTAGTATAGGGGGGCGACTCACAGATACGCAGTATTTT. The encoded protein is CASSIGGRLTDTQYF. The V call is TRBV19, the J call TRBJ2-3; perhaps TRBD1 as D (6 bases). The V end lost 1 base, the J end lost 2 bases, and 10 bases lay between the germline ends. Germline loops: CDR1 LNHDA, CDR2 SQIVND (reference sequence). The CDR3 runs to 15 residues.

The rearrangement uses TRBV5-1 and TRBJ2-2, with D maybe TRBD1 (5 bases). The V end lost 4 bases, the J end lost 5 bases, and 15 bases lay between the germline ends. The CDR3 consists of 15 residues. Germline values: CDR1 SGHRS, CDR2 YFSETQ. CDR3 coding DNA: TGCGCCAGCAGCACGGTAGGGGCACAAACCGGGGAGCTGTTTTTT. Translating gives CASSTVGAQTGELFF.

In this sample, this clone is medium-sized. The V gene is TRBV7-9, the J gene TRBJ2-2; possibly TRBD2 for D (5 bases). Trimming took off 1 base at V and 4 bases at J, with 7 bases between the two ends. Germline V lookup: CDR1 SEHNR, CDR2 FQNEAQ (reference sequence). The CDR3 contains 14 residues. For the CDR3, the DNA is TGTGCCAGCAGCTTAGTTGGGAGCACCGGGGAGCTGTTTTTT. Translation gives CASSLVGSTGELFF. Complete variable domain (other parts from reference TRBV7-9 and TRBJ2-2): DTGVSQNPRHKITKRGQNVTFRCDPISEHNRLYWYRQTLGQGPEFLTYFQNEAQLEKSRLLSDRFSAERPKGSFSTLEIQRTEQGDSAMYLCASSLVGSTGELFFGEGSRLTVL.

The chain employs TRBV5-1 and TRBJ2-1; 7 bases fit TRBD1. The junction had 8 bases not matched to a gene; V was cut back by 4 bases and J by 7 bases. The CDR3 has 14 residues. Germline CDR1 reads SGHRS; CDR2 reads YFSETQ. The CDR3 nucleotides read TGCGCCAGCAGCCCGGGACAGCTTCTGAATGAGCAGTTCTTC. Translation: CASSPGQLLNEQFF.

The chain employs TRBV7-2 and TRBJ1-5; possibly TRBD1 for D (6 bases). Trimming took off 5 bases at V and 1 base at J, with 15 bases between the two ends. Germline CDR1 is SGHTA and CDR2 is FQGNSA. The CDR3 has 16 residues. CDR3 DNA sequence: TGTGCCAGCAGCCCAGGGGTTTGGGGAAGCAATCAGCCCCAGCATTTT. This gives the protein CASSPGVWGSNQPQHF.

This chain links TRBV5-1 with TRBJ2-5, with D tentatively TRBD2 (7 bases). Trimming took 0 bases from V and 1 from J, leaving 16 bases between them. CDR1 is SGHRS, CDR2 YFSETQ, per germline. This CDR3 contains 17 residues. CDR3 bases: TGCGCCAGCAGCTTGGCCATTTCGGGGGGCCCCCAAGAGACCCAGTACTTC. As protein: CASSLAISGGPQETQYF.

This chain joins TRBV28 and TRBJ2-7; D is possibly TRBD1 (5 bases). The CDR3 consists of 14 residues. Germline CDR1 is MDHEN and CDR2 is SYDVKM. Trimming took off 1 base at V and 9 bases at J, with 16 bases between the two ends. CDR3 nucleotides: TGTGCCAGCAGTTTATCGGGCAGGGCCCCGGGGCAGTACGTC. As protein: CASSLSGRAPGQYV.

The chain uses TRBV7-7 and TRBJ2-7, with D unresolved. The V gene lost 0 bases and the J gene lost 7 bases, with 10 bases spanning the gap. Germline V gene data show CDR1 as SSHAT and CDR2 as FNYEAQ (reference sequence). CDR3 length: 13 amino acids. CDR3 coding DNA: TGTGCCAGCAGCTTAGCCGGGCAGCTGGAGCAGTACTTC. It codes for CASSLAGQLEQYF.